One T cell receptor (beta chain) is described in this entry. Antigen: not known. This specimen comes from a study of identical twins. Whole-study findings and limits: The conclusions drew on cross-sectional statistical analysis instead of tracking the same donors.

Germline lookup yields CDR1 SNHLY and CDR2 FYNNEI. Trimming removed 8 bases at V and 9 bases at J, with 17 bases between. CDR3 length equals 13 residues. cDNA carried unique molecular identifiers, and a universal primer site was added by template switching. One entry per CDR3 protein, called by TCRdb with MiXCR from the 5' RACE reads. This sample has under 450,000 distinct CDR3 sequences, with 15% to 20% found just once. This clonotype originated in a man between 45 and 60 years old in good health. The source material was naive T cells sorted from blood. This chain joins TRBV2 and TRBJ2-4; D perhaps matches TRBD2 (6 bases). The CDR3 region is CASYQGMRGIQYF. CDR3 coding DNA: TGTGCCAGCTATCAGGGAATGCGGGGCATTCAGTACTTC. Combining the CDR3 with reference TRBV2 and TRBJ2-4 gives the whole variable domain EPEVTQTPSHQVTQMGQEVILRCVPISNHLYFYWYRQILGQKVEFLVSFYNNEISEKSEIFDDQFSVERPDGSNFTLKIRSTKLEDSAMYFCASYQGMRGIQYFGAGTRLSVL.